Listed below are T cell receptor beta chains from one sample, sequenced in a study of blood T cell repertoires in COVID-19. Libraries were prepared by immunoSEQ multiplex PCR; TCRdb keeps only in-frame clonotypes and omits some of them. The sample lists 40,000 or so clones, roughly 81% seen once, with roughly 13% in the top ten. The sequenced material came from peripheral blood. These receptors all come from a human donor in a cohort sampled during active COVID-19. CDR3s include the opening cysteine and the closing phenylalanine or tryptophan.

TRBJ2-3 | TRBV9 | CASSVTTGITDTQYF
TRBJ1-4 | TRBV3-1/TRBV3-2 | CASSQQGAGEKLFF
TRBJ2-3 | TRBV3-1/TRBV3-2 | CASSPGPTDTQYF
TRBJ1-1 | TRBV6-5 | CASRFDRLNTEAFF
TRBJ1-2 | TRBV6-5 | CASSKGADYGYTF
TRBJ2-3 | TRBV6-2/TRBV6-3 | CASSYLASGDRTQYF
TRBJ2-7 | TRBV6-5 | CASSLRDRDEQYF
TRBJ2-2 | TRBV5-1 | CASSLALSTGELFF
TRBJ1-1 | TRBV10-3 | CASQIGQGGGEAFF
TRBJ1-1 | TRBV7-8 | CASSQGGRAEAFF
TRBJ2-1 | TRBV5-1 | CASSLRGAEQFF
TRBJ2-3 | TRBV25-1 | CASSEYAPDTQYF
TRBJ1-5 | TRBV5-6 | CASSYGADYNQPQHF
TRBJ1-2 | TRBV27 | CASSLWGKIGGDYGYTF
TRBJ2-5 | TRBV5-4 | CASSRAGGYQETQYF
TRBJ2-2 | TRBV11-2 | CASSKTGTSPGELFF
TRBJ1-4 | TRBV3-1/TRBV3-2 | CASSSAGFGKLFF
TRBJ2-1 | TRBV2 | CASSAEAHNEQFF
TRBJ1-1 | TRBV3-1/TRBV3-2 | CASSRSGRGAEAFF
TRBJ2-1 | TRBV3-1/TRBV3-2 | CASTDRGQSNEQFF
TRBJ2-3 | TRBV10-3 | CAIGASKPGQESTDTQYF
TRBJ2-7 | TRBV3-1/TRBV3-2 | CASGRGYEQYF
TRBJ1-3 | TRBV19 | CASNPGASGNTIYF
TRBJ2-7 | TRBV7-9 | CASTPRTPNFYEQYF
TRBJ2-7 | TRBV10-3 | CAISTGTRNNEQYF
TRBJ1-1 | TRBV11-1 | CASSLDKNTEAFF
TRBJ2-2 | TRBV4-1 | CASSQALRPNTGELFF
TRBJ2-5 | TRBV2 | CASSAGTGSQETQYF
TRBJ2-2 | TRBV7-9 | CASSLRTDDTGELFF
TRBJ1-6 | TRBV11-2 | CASSSVRDFNSPLHF
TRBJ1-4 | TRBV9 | CASSFTGNNEKLFF
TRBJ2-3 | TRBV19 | CASSDQAGLDTQYF
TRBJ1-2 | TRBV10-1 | CASSNRGLTF
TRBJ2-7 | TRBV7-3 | CASSLAGTGAYEQYF
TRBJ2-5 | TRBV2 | CASSVAGVGETQYF
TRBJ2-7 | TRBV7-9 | CASSPEGYEQYF
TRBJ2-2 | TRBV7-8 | CASSLRLALELFF
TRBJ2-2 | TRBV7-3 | CASSSRSGNTGELFF
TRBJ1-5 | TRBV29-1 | CSVGQGAEQPQHF
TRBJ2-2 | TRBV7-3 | CASSPGTSTGELFF